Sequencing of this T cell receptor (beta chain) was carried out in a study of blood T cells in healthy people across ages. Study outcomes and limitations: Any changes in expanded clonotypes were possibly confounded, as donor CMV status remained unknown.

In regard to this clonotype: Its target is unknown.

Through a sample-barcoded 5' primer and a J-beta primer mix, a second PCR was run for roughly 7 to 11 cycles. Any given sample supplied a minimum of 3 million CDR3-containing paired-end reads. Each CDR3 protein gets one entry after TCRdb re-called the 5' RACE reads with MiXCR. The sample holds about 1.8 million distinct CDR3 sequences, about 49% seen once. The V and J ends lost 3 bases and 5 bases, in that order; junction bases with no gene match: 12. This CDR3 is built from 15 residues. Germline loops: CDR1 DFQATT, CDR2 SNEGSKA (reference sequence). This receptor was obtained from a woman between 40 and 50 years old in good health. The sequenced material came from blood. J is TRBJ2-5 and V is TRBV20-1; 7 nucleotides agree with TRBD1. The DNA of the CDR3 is TGCAGTGCTAGGGACAGGCCGGACGATATTGAGACCCAGTACTTC. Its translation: CSARDRPDDIETQYF.